One sample yielded the 21 T cell receptor beta chains listed below, sequenced in a study of blood T cell repertoires in COVID-19. The method was immunoSEQ multiplex PCR; TCRdb's version includes in-frame clones alone and lacks a portion of them. Of some 49,000 clones detected, around 90% appear once; the ten largest clones hold over 15%. The material sequenced was peripheral blood. Receptors were obtained from a man between 65 and 85 years old with active COVID-19.

The genes are TRBV6-6 and TRBJ1-2; D ambiguous. The V gene lost 6 bases and the J gene lost 1 base, with 12 bases spanning the gap. The length of the CDR3 is 14 residues. Germline assignment: CDR1 MNHNY and CDR2 SVGAGI (reference sequence). The CDR3 spells CASSRGIFNYGYTF. CDR3 nucleotide sequence: TGTGCCAGCAGCCGCGGGATTTTTAACTATGGCTACACCTTC.

This clone has just one count. The chain links TRBV9 to TRBJ1-1; D is undetermined. The ends were cut back, 3 bases at V and 4 bases at J, with 13 bases in the middle. Germline values: CDR1 SGDLS, CDR2 YYNGEE. The CDR3 extends over 14 amino acids. For the CDR3, the DNA is TGTGCCAGCAGCGCTTCGGGAGGGCTCACTGAAGCTTTCTTT. It encodes CASSASGGLTEAFF.

This chain uses TRBV6-5 with TRBJ2-7, with 8 nucleotides matching TRBD1. The CDR3 has 16 residues. Trimming took 0 bases from V and 2 from J; bases not matched to a gene: 6. Looked up from germline, CDR1 is MNHEY and CDR2 is SVGAGI. The CDR3, as DNA: TGTGCCAGCAGTTACTCGAGGGCAGGGGGCCCCTACGAGCAGTACTTC. This sequence encodes CASSYSRAGGPYEQYF.

The chain couples TRBV28 to TRBJ1-4, with 10 bases that match TRBD1. The ends lost 4 bases at V and 6 bases at J; junction bases unmatched: 5. This CDR3 spans 15 amino acids. Germline-derived CDR1 and CDR2 are MDHEN and SYDVKM. The CDR3 region is CASSSPGTGDEKLFF. Written as DNA, the CDR3 is TGTGCCAGCAGTTCCCCCGGGACAGGGGATGAAAAACTGTTTTTT.

This chain links TRBV15 with TRBJ2-3; D gene ambiguous. Germline V CDR1 and CDR2: LNHNV, YYDKDF (reference sequence). V was cut by 0 bases and J by 2 bases, with 3 bases left in between. The CDR3 is 13 amino acids. The chain's CDR3 is CATSRDYTDTQYF. CDR3 nucleotides: TGTGCCACCAGCAGAGACTACACAGATACGCAGTATTTT.

V is TRBV19 and J is TRBJ2-5, with 7 bases lining up with TRBD2. Germline V gene lookup returns CDR1 LNHDA and CDR2 SQIVND (reference sequence). The CDR3 spans 14 residues. V shed 6 bases and J 5 bases; nucleotides not matched to a gene: 9. CDR3 nucleotide sequence: TGTGCCAGTAGGGAACTCGGGGGGTCTGAGACCCAGTACTTC. As protein: CASRELGGSETQYF.

The genes are TRBV5-8 and TRBJ1-1, with D unresolved. This CDR3 contains 16 residues. Germline CDR1 SGHTS, CDR2 YDEGEE. Trimming stripped 6 bases from V and 0 bases from J, with 18 bases between. In nucleotides, the CDR3 is TGTGCCAGCACCATGGGCAAGATCATTATGAACACTGAAGCTTTCTTT. Its translation: CASTMGKIIMNTEAFF.

V and J are TRBV27 and TRBJ2-7, with no clear D. V shed 6 bases and J shed 12 bases, with 12 bases lying between them. This CDR3 is 10 amino acids long. CDR1 and CDR2 from the germline V gene are MNHEY and SMNVEV (reference sequence). The CDR3 loop reads CASSHLFGYF. Written as DNA, the CDR3 is TGTGCCAGCAGCCACTTGTTCGGGTACTTC.

CDR3 nucleotides: TGTGCCAGCTCAACACTAGCGGGGGGGAACAACAATGAGCAGTTCTTC. Translated: CASSTLAGGNNNEQFF. The genes are TRBV18 and TRBJ2-1; 13 nucleotides agree with TRBD2. The CDR3 has 16 residues. The ends lost 5 bases at V and 5 bases at J; junction bases unmatched: 6. Germline values: CDR1 KGHSH, CDR2 LQKENI.

The chain is built from TRBV6-2 or TRBV6-3 and TRBJ1-1; D is unresolved. The CDR3 is 12 amino acids. Germline V CDR1 and CDR2: MNHEY, SVGEGT. V lost 4 bases and J 11 bases, leaving 14 bases between the germline ends. The CDR3 DNA is TGTGCCAGCAGTTTGAGCGGTTTACCCGCTTTCTTT. This codes for CASSLSGLPAFF.

The chain combines TRBV12-3 or TRBV12-4 with TRBJ1-1, with 10 nucleotides matching TRBD1. This CDR3 is built from 13 residues. The junction had 5 bases not matched to a gene; V was cut back by 5 bases and J by 8 bases. CDR3 sequence (DNA): TGTGCCAGCAGTCGACAGGGGGCAGGGGAAGCTTTCTTT. Amino acid sequence: CASSRQGAGEAFF.

The chain combines TRBV12-3 or TRBV12-4 with TRBJ2-7; the D is unclear. CDR3 length equals 13 residues. Trimming took 3 bases from V and 2 from J, leaving 8 bases between them. The DNA for the CDR3 is TGTGCCAGCAGTTTCGGGTCGGCCTACGAGCAGTACTTC. Amino acids: CASSFGSAYEQYF.

The chain has TRBV12-5 and TRBJ2-5, with 8 bases that match TRBD1. The length of the CDR3 is 13 residues. After removal of 6 bases from V and 4 bases from J, the junction contained 4 bases not matched to a gene. CDR1 is LGHNT and CDR2 is FRNRAP in the germline V gene. The CDR3 sequence: CASGHGQGETQYF. CDR3 nucleotide sequence: TGTGCTAGTGGCCACGGACAGGGAGAGACCCAGTACTTC.

This rearrangement joins TRBV13 to TRBJ1-1; 9 nucleotides align to TRBD1. The V and J ends lost 5 bases and 5 bases, in that order; junction bases with no gene match: 3. This CDR3 spans 13 amino acids. Germline V gene sequence: CDR1 PRHDT, CDR2 FYEKMQ (reference sequence). The CDR3 sequence: CASSETGGTEAFF. The CDR3 bases are TGTGCCAGCAGCGAGACAGGGGGTACTGAAGCTTTCTTT.

The chain couples TRBV11-3 to TRBJ2-5; 14 positions match TRBD2. There are 18 residues in the CDR3. Unmatched junction bases numbered 9, after V lost 5 bases and J lost 1 base. Germline-derived CDR1 and CDR2 are SGHNT and YENEEA. CDR3 in amino acids: CASSLGTSGSALQETQYF. Here the CDR3 DNA reads TGTGCCAGCAGCCTCGGGACTAGCGGGAGCGCCCTCCAAGAGACCCAGTACTTC.

In nucleotides, the CDR3 is TGTGCCAGCAGTTACTCGTACCAGGGTAATTCACCCCTCCACTTT. Encoded protein: CASSYSYQGNSPLHF. This chain uses TRBV6-5 with TRBJ1-6, with D possibly TRBD1 on 5 matching bases. Germline values: CDR1 MNHEY, CDR2 SVGAGI. V lost 0 bases and J 6 bases, leaving 9 bases between the germline ends. The CDR3 is 15 amino acids.

This rearrangement joins TRBV7-2 to TRBJ2-1, with D possibly matching TRBD2 (6 bases). This CDR3 spans 16 amino acids. Trimming took off 0 bases at V and 5 bases at J, with 14 bases between the two ends. CDR1 and CDR2 (germline): SGHTA, FQGNSA. In DNA form, the CDR3 reads TGTGCCAGCAGCTTAGCTAGGACTAACCTTAACAATGAGCAGTTCTTC. Residues: CASSLARTNLNNEQFF.

The chain's CDR3 is CASSTGQGYGYTF. The CDR3 DNA sequence: TGTGCCAGCAGCACCGGACAGGGCTATGGCTACACCTTC. This chain connects TRBV7-2 to TRBJ1-2; 8 bases align to TRBD1. The CDR3 length is 13 residues. V gave up 5 bases and J gave up 4 bases; unmatched junction bases: 3. CDR1 is SGHTA and CDR2 is FQGNSA in the germline V gene.

V and J are TRBV19 and TRBJ2-2; TRBD1 matches at 8 bases. V gave up 2 bases and J gave up 7 bases; unmatched junction bases: 3. Germline CDR1 is LNHDA and CDR2 is SQIVND (reference sequence). The CDR3 covers 14 residues. The CDR3 spells CASSIRTGRGELFF. The CDR3 bases are TGTGCCAGTAGTATAAGGACAGGGCGCGGGGAGCTGTTTTTT.

J is TRBJ2-3 and V is TRBV7-8, with a tentative D call TRBD2 (5 bases). The V and J ends lost 5 bases and 3 bases respectively, with 15 bases between them. Germline CDR1 is SGHVS and CDR2 is FQNEAQ. The CDR3 runs to 15 residues. The chain's CDR3 is CASSPGARRTDTQYF. The CDR3 DNA sequence: TGTGCCAGCAGCCCCGGAGCGAGGAGGACAGATACGCAGTATTTT.

The chain employs TRBV7-6 and TRBJ2-5; D perhaps matches TRBD1 (5 bases). Germline lookup yields CDR1 SGHVS and CDR2 FNYEAQ. V dropped 4 bases and J dropped 2 bases, with 11 bases sitting between them. This CDR3 comprises 14 residues. The CDR3 nucleotides are TGTGCCAGCAGCTACCGACAGAAACAAGAGACCCAGTACTTC. Protein sequence: CASSYRQKQETQYF.